These 32 T cell receptor beta chains came from one sample sequenced in a study of blood T cells in healthy people across ages. Next came a second PCR, run for roughly 7 to 12 cycles, which used a sample-barcoded 5' primer along with a J-beta primer mix. TCRdb processed the 5' RACE reads anew with MiXCR; each CDR3 protein has one entry. Found here are hundreds of thousands of distinct CDR3 sequences, about 43% of them singletons; the top ten hold around 32%. Sequences were obtained from blood. The receptors were gathered from a man older than 75 in good health.

This clonotype was seen a handful of times. The chain uses TRBV5-1 and TRBJ2-1; D might be TRBD1 (5 bases). The germline V and J ends were trimmed by 4 bases and 5 bases, with 19 bases remaining between them. In germline, CDR1 is SGHRS, CDR2 YFSETQ. The CDR3 has 16 amino acids. As DNA, the CDR3 is TGCGCCAGCAGCAAGCCAACCTCTGCAGGGAACAATGAGCAGTTCTTC. Its protein product is CASSKPTSAGNNEQFF.

The chain uses TRBV12-3 or TRBV12-4 and TRBJ1-5; D ambiguous. The CDR3 length is 12 residues. V lost 6 bases to trimming and J lost 8 bases, with 11 bases between them. CDR3 sequence reads: CASSLELKPQHF. The CDR3 DNA sequence: TGTGCCAGCAGCCTCGAGTTAAAGCCCCAGCATTTT.

This clonotype was counted a few times. A much bigger clone sits one base away, suggesting this may be a read error. The J gene is TRBJ2-5, the V gene TRBV7-2; D is perhaps TRBD1 (7 bases). The DNA end lines up better with TRBJ2-1; the J call may be wrong. Germline V gene sequence: CDR1 SGHTA, CDR2 FQGNSA. This CDR3 contains 15 residues. The CDR3 nucleotides read TGTGCCAGCAGCAGGGGGGACAGTTACCAAGAGACCCAGTTCTTC. Translating gives CASSRGDSYQETQFF.

This clonotype was detected ten times or more. The chain has TRBV7-9 and TRBJ1-2; 8 nucleotides match TRBD1. The CDR3 is made up of 16 amino acids. V shed 4 bases, J shed 8 bases, and the junction held 15 bases outside the gene matches. The germline gives CDR1 SEHNR, CDR2 FQNEAQ (reference sequence). CDR3 nucleotides: TGTGCCAGCAGCTCAACCCTCCGAGGACAGGGAGAAGGCTACACCTTC. It codes for CASSSTLRGQGEGYTF. The whole variable domain, remainder taken from reference TRBV7-9 and TRBJ1-2, is DTGVSQNPRHKITKRGQNVTFRCDPISEHNRLYWYRQTLGQGPEFLTYFQNEAQLEKSRLLSDRFSAERPKGSFSTLEIQRTEQGDSAMYLCASSSTLRGQGEGYTFGSGTRLTVV.

The chain combines TRBV11-2 with TRBJ2-5, with D perhaps being TRBD1 or TRBD2 (5 bases each). This CDR3 contains 13 residues. The germline V gene has CDR1 SGHAT and CDR2 FQNNGV. V was trimmed by 7 bases and J by 0 bases, leaving 9 bases between them. CDR3 sequence reads: CASTRGHQETQYF. As DNA, the CDR3 is TGTGCCAGCACCCGGGGCCACCAAGAGACCCAGTACTTC.

J is TRBJ1-5 and V is TRBV7-2; D is undetermined. V lost 4 bases to trimming and J lost 3 bases, with 10 bases between them. CDR3 size: 14 residues. Germline assignment: CDR1 SGHTA and CDR2 FQGNSA. The CDR3 protein is CASSSEAVNQPQHF. The CDR3 DNA is TGTGCCAGCAGCTCCGAGGCTGTCAATCAGCCCCAGCATTTT.

This clonotype was seen a few times. The chain is built from TRBV20-1 and TRBJ2-5, with D possibly matching TRBD1 (6 bases). V was clipped by 0 bases and J by 5 bases, with 16 bases between them. CDR1 and CDR2 (germline): DFQATT, SNEGSKA (reference sequence). The CDR3 is made up of 15 amino acids. For the CDR3, the DNA is TGCAGTGCTAGAGATCATTTTGGGGGCCGGGAGACCCAGTACTTC. Its protein product is CSARDHFGGRETQYF.

In this sample, this clonotype turned up once. J is TRBJ2-5 and V is TRBV20-1; no reliable D call. Trimming took 6 bases from V and 7 from J, leaving 9 bases between them. Germline assignment: CDR1 DFQATT and CDR2 SNEGSKA (reference sequence). The CDR3 extends over 10 amino acids. The DNA for the CDR3 is TGCAGTGCCGCTACCGGGACCCAGTACTTC. This gives the protein CSAATGTQYF.

The CDR3: CASSLNRRGSSYNEQFF. CDR3 sequence (DNA): TGTGCCAGCTCACTCAACCGACGCGGGAGTTCCTACAATGAGCAGTTCTTC. V and J are TRBV18 and TRBJ2-1, with 7 bases identical to TRBD2. The CDR3 contains 17 residues. V was clipped by 4 bases and J by 1 base; unmatched bases: 10. Germline CDR1 is KGHSH and CDR2 is LQKENI.

The chain combines TRBV20-1 with TRBJ2-5; a possible D gene is TRBD2 (6 bases). Per germline, CDR1 DFQATT and CDR2 SNEGSKA (reference sequence). Trimming removed 0 bases from V and 4 bases from J, with 15 bases in between. The CDR3 loop spans 15 amino acids. CDR3 sequence (DNA): TGCAGTGCTAGAGATGGGGGGACTTCTGGAGAGACCCAGTACTTC. Its protein product is CSARDGGTSGETQYF.

V usage is TRBV7-2 and J usage is TRBJ2-3, with 8 bases fitting TRBD1. The CDR3 runs 16 residues. Germline V gene data show CDR1 as SGHTA and CDR2 as FQGNSA. Trimming cost V 5 bases and J 1 base; bases outside gene matches: 8. Written as DNA, the CDR3 is TGTGCCAGCAGCCCAAGGTCAGGGGGCGGCACAGATACGCAGTATTTT. Protein product: CASSPRSGGGTDTQYF.

The chain recombines TRBV3-1 with TRBJ2-7; D gene unclear. The assigned J gene may be wrong: the sequence end matches TRBJ2-5 better. The germline V gene encodes CDR1 LGHDT and CDR2 YNNKEL (reference sequence). The CDR3 runs 14 residues. Here the CDR3 DNA reads TGTGCCAGCAGAAAAAGTGGTGGGAAAGAGACCCAGTACTTC. Its protein product is CASRKSGGKETQYF.

As for this clonotype: A much larger clone lies one base from this, so it may be a read error. The chain has TRBV29-1 and TRBJ2-6, with D hard to call. The germline V gene encodes CDR1 SQVTM and CDR2 ANQGSEA. The length of the CDR3 is 12 residues. The ends were cut back, 2 bases at V and 2 bases at J, with 1 base in the middle. The CDR3 region has the DNA TGCAGCGTTGAAACTGGGGCCAACGTCCTGACTTTC. Its translation is CSVETGANVLTF.

This rearrangement joins TRBV20-1 to TRBJ2-1, with 8 bases lining up with TRBD1. J lost 12 bases, V lost 3 bases, and 10 bases had no gene match. Germline CDR1 DFQATT, CDR2 SNEGSKA (reference sequence). The CDR3 is 13 residues long. The chain's CDR3 is CSASAGQGGRQFF. The CDR3 DNA reads TGCAGTGCTAGCGCCGGACAGGGTGGGAGGCAGTTCTTC.

As for this clonotype: A much more abundant neighbour one base away suggests this may be a read error. CDR3 DNA: TGTGCCGGCAGCCAACGACTAGCGGTCACAGATACGCAGTATTTT. Protein sequence: CAGSQRLAVTDTQYF. The J gene is TRBJ2-3, the V gene TRBV3-1; TRBD2 agrees at 9 bases. This CDR3 has 15 amino acids. The germline gives CDR1 LGHDT, CDR2 YNNKEL (reference sequence).

A word on this clonotype: A clone one base away is much larger, so this may be a read error. This chain joins TRBV6-2 or TRBV6-3 and TRBJ2-5; no clear D. This CDR3 contains 12 residues. CDR1 and CDR2 (germline): MNHEY, SVGEGT. CDR3 coding DNA: TGTGCCAGCAGTTACGCCGGGTACGAGCAGAACTTC. Its translation: CASSYAGYEQNF.

This clonotype was seen once. The genes are TRBV18 and TRBJ2-7; perhaps TRBD2 as D (6 bases). V lost 5 bases and J 6 bases, leaving 17 bases between the germline ends. Germline values: CDR1 KGHSH, CDR2 LQKENI. The length of the CDR3 is 14 residues. The CDR3 bases are TGTGCCAGCTCATCTAGCGAGAGGGCCGTCGAGCAGTACTTC. Its translation: CASSSSERAVEQYF.

This sequence joins TRBV11-3 and TRBJ2-7, with D unclear. CDR1 and CDR2 (germline): SGHNT, YENEEA. This CDR3 spans 14 amino acids. The germline V and J ends were trimmed by 2 bases and 9 bases, with 17 bases remaining between them. CDR3 DNA: TGTGCCAGCAGCTTAAGATCGAGGCTGGATGGGCAGTACTTC. Its translation is CASSLRSRLDGQYF.

The V gene is TRBV20-1, the J gene TRBJ1-5, with TRBD1 identical over 9 bases. The CDR3 runs 17 residues. The germline V gene encodes CDR1 DFQATT and CDR2 SNEGSKA (reference sequence). V dropped 1 base and J dropped 2; count of bases not matched to a gene: 9. The CDR3 sequence: CSARGDRDIPGNQPQHF. CDR3 nucleotides: TGCAGTGCTAGAGGGGACAGGGATATCCCAGGCAATCAGCCCCAGCATTTT.

The chain recombines TRBV14 with TRBJ2-5; 11 nucleotides line up with TRBD2. V shed 4 bases and J 5 bases; nucleotides not matched to a gene: 6. The germline V gene encodes CDR1 SGHDN and CDR2 FVKESK. The CDR3 covers 15 residues. The CDR3 loop is CASSLLLAGAETQYF. In DNA form, the CDR3 reads TGTGCCAGCAGCCTTCTACTAGCGGGAGCGGAGACCCAGTACTTC.

This clonotype was observed a handful of times. The chain uses TRBV15 and TRBJ2-7; D is uncertain. CDR1 is LNHNV and CDR2 is YYDKDF in the germline V gene (reference sequence). The CDR3 runs 14 residues. Trimming shortened V by 0 bases and J by 1 base, and 7 bases separated the two germline ends. The CDR3 here is CATSRDLQSYEQYF. The CDR3 nucleotides read TGTGCCACCAGCAGAGATTTACAGTCCTACGAGCAGTACTTC.

This chain connects TRBV4-1 to TRBJ2-3, with 7 positions matching TRBD1. With 4 bases clipped from V and 5 bases from J, the junction kept 12 bases outside the gene matches. The CDR3 is made up of 16 amino acids. From germline, CDR1 is MGHRA and CDR2 YSYEKL. The CDR3 sequence: CASSPTRRGQRDTQYF. CDR3 coding DNA: TGCGCCAGCAGCCCAACCCGTCGGGGACAGAGAGATACGCAGTATTTT.

The J gene is TRBJ1-5, the V gene TRBV28, with TRBD1 as a possible D gene (5 bases). The length of the CDR3 is 18 residues. Germline CDR1 MDHEN, CDR2 SYDVKM. Trimming cost V 7 bases and J 5 bases, with 27 bases left between them. The DNA of the CDR3 is TGTGCCAGCACTTCCCCAGGGTCGTCTGTAGTCAAGGATCAGCCCCAGCATTTT. Its translation: CASTSPGSSVVKDQPQHF.

The rearrangement links TRBV6-5 to TRBJ2-7; 7 bases agree with TRBD2. V shed 0 bases and J 5 bases; nucleotides not matched to a gene: 13. The CDR3 is made up of 17 amino acids. Germline CDR1 reads MNHEY; CDR2 reads SVGAGI. The CDR3 reads CASSYSGSWDYINEQYF. DNA of the CDR3: TGTGCCAGCAGTTACTCAGGGTCTTGGGACTACATCAACGAGCAGTACTTC.

The V and J genes are TRBV10-1 and TRBJ1-5, with D possibly TRBD1 on 6 matching bases. Germline V gene data show CDR1 as WNHNN and CDR2 as SYGVQD (reference sequence). V was shortened by 6 bases and J by 7 bases, with 13 bases between the two germline ends. The CDR3 has 13 residues. In DNA form, the CDR3 reads TGCGCCAGCAGCGAGGGGGGCGGGCAGCCCCAGCATTTT. Its protein is CASSEGGGQPQHF.

The sample holds a few counts of this clonotype. The chain has TRBV6-4 and TRBJ2-3, with D possibly being TRBD2 (5 bases). V lost 4 bases and J lost 1, with 12 bases in between. Germline CDR1 MRHNA, CDR2 SNTAGT. The CDR3 runs to 15 residues. The DNA of the CDR3 is TGTGCCAGCAGTGCTGGCGGGTTAGGCACAGATACGCAGTATTTT. It yields the protein CASSAGGLGTDTQYF.

This sequence joins TRBV7-2 and TRBJ1-5; 7 bases are shared with TRBD1. CDR1 is SGHTA, CDR2 FQGNSA, per germline. V dropped 2 bases and J dropped 1; count of bases not matched to a gene: 8. This CDR3 is built from 17 residues. DNA of the CDR3: TGTGCCAGCAGCTTAAGACAGGGCGCGATAAGCAATCAGCCCCAGCATTTT. This gives the protein CASSLRQGAISNQPQHF.

V usage is TRBV28 and J usage is TRBJ2-7, with D perhaps matching TRBD2 (6 bases). Per the germline V gene, CDR1 is MDHEN and CDR2 is SYDVKM. This CDR3 contains 15 residues. Between the trimmed V and J ends, which lost 6 bases and 5 bases, there was a span of 20 bases. The CDR3 DNA follows: TGTGCCAGCAGAGCCTTCGGGGAGGACTGGGACGAGCAGTACTTC. Translation gives CASRAFGEDWDEQYF.

The chain recombines TRBV4-2 with TRBJ1-1, with D maybe TRBD1 (6 bases). Trimming removed 2 bases from V and 5 bases from J, with 15 bases in between. The CDR3 is 15 residues long. Per germline, CDR1 LGHNA and CDR2 YNFKEQ. The CDR3 DNA reads TGTGCCAGCAGCCAATCTCAAGGGGGGTTGACTGAAGCTTTCTTT. It translates to CASSQSQGGLTEAFF.

The V and J genes are TRBV4-1 and TRBJ2-4; TRBD2 matches at 12 bases. The J call may not be correct, given that the DNA end is closer to TRBJ2-7. Per the germline V gene, CDR1 is MGHRA and CDR2 is YSYEKL. This CDR3 region has 15 residues. The CDR3 loop reads CASSQGLAGDGEQYF. The CDR3 bases are TGCGCCAGCAGCCAAGGACTAGCGGGAGACGGCGAGCAGTACTTC.

This clonotype was found once. The chain joins TRBV18 to TRBJ2-1; 10 bases are a match to TRBD2. Losses at the gene ends were 2 bases for V and 5 bases for J; bases not matched to a gene: 3. The CDR3 covers 15 residues. Germline V gene sequence: CDR1 KGHSH, CDR2 LQKENI. DNA for the CDR3: TGTGCCAGCTCACCAACAGCGGGGGGGCACAATGAGCAGTTCTTC. Translated, it gives CASSPTAGGHNEQFF.

This clonotype was observed a few times. The chain joins TRBV5-6 to TRBJ1-2; D gene uncertain. Germline V gene lookup returns CDR1 SGHDT and CDR2 YYEEEE. There are 11 residues in the CDR3. V dropped 2 bases and J dropped 1 base, with 0 bases sitting between them. As DNA, the CDR3 is TGTGCCAGCAGCTTTAACTATGGCTACACCTTC. Translating gives CASSFNYGYTF.